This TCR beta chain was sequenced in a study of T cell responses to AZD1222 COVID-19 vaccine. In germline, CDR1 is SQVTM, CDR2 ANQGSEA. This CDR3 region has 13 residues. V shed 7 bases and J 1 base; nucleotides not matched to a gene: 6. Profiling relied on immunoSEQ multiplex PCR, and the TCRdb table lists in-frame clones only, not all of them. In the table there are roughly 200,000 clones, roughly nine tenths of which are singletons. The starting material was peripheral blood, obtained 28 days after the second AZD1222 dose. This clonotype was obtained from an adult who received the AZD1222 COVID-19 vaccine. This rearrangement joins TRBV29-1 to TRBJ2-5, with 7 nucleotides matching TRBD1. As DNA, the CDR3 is TGCAGCGCCCCGGACAGGCGCCAAGAGACCCAGTACTTC. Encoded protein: CSAPDRRQETQYF.